This T cell receptor beta chain was recorded in a study of blood T cell repertoires in COVID-19. Across the study: Spain, Italy and the United States supplied samples that represented acute and convalescent COVID-19. The cDNA or gDNA used as material had been derived from T cells, B-cell-depleted T cells, or PBMCs.

The CDR3 runs 20 residues. After removal of 0 bases from V and 6 bases from J, the junction contained 12 bases not matched to a gene. Germline V gives CDR1 LGHDT, CDR2 YNNKEL (reference sequence). Per the original methods: The assay estimated nucleated cells by amplifying reference gene primers. The table came from immunoSEQ multiplex PCR; TCRdb's copy has only in-frame clones and leaves some out. V and J calls and clone size come straight from that table; D and trimming were deduced from the DNA. The table lists hundreds of thousands of clones, around nine tenths of them singletons, with approximately 5.7% in the top ten.

This receptor was obtained from a woman between 35 and 50 years old who had recovered from COVID-19. The sample taken for sequencing was PBMCs or T cells enriched from blood (not recorded which). The chain carries TRBV3-1 (or the pseudogene TRBV3-2) and TRBJ2-3; TRBD2 aligns across 16 bases. CDR3 nucleotides: TGTGCCAGCAGCCAAGATGCCCCGGGACTAGCGGGAGGGCCAAGGGATACGCAGTATTTT. It yields the protein CASSQDAPGLAGGPRDTQYF.